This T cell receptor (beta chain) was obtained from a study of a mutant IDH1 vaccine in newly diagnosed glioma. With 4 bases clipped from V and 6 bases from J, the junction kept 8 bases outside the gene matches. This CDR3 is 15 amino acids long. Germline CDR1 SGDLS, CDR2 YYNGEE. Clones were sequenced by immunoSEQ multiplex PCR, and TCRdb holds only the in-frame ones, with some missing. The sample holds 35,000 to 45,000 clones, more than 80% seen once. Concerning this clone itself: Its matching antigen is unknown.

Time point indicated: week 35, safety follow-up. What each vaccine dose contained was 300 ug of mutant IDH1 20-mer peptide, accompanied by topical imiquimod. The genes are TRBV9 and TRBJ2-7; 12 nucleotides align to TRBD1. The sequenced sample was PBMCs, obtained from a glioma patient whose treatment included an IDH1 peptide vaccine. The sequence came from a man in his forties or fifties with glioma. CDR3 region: CASSRWGQGAAEQYF. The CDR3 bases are TGTGCCAGCAGCCGCTGGGGACAGGGGGCGGCCGAGCAGTACTTC.